Listed below are T cell receptor beta chains from one sample, sequenced in a study of shared clonotypes between healthy human individuals. Clones were sequenced by immunoSEQ multiplex PCR, and TCRdb holds only the in-frame ones, with some missing. The table has roughly 2 million clones, approximately 94% seen once. Source material: naive CD4+ T cells sorted from blood. The receptors shown here come from a man between 18 and 29 years old in good health. CDR3s include the opening cysteine and the closing phenylalanine or tryptophan. A D gene is named only where the DNA matches it firmly.

v_call: TRBV30
d_call: NA
j_call: TRBJ2-6
cdr3_nt: TGTGCCTGGAGTACTACACCTCAGGGGGGCCTAGGGGCCAACGTCCTGACTTTC
cdr3_aa: CAWSTTPQGGLGANVLTF

v_call: TRBV5-4
d_call: NA
j_call: TRBJ2-4
cdr3_nt: TGTGCCAGCAGTACCCCTCAGGATGGCAAAAACATTCAGTACTTC
cdr3_aa: CASSTPQDGKNIQYF

v_call: TRBV5-1
d_call: NA
j_call: TRBJ2-1
cdr3_nt: TGCGCCAGCAGCCTCTCCCCTCCACGAAGCTCCTACAATGAGCAGTTCTTC
cdr3_aa: CASSLSPPRSSYNEQFF

v_call: TRBV10-3
d_call: NA
j_call: TRBJ2-7
cdr3_nt: TGTGCCATCAGTGAACTCAAGGGGAGCTACGAGCAGTACTTC
cdr3_aa: CAISELKGSYEQYF

v_call: TRBV4-1
d_call: TRBD2
j_call: TRBJ2-7
cdr3_nt: TGCGCCAGCAGCCGCGGGGGGGAGGGCCTTTCCGAGCAGTACTTC
cdr3_aa: CASSRGGEGLSEQYF

v_call: TRBV6-6
d_call: NA
j_call: TRBJ2-3
cdr3_nt: TGTGCCAGCACCATTGGACGTCTGAACACAGATACGCAGTATTTT
cdr3_aa: CASTIGRLNTDTQYF

v_call: TRBV2
d_call: TRBD2
j_call: TRBJ2-2
cdr3_nt: TGTGCCAGCAGTGGACTAGCGGGGGGGCCAAGGACCGGGGAGCTGTTTTTT
cdr3_aa: CASSGLAGGPRTGELFF

v_call: TRBV27
d_call: NA
j_call: TRBJ1-2
cdr3_nt: TGTGCCAGCAGGACCTTTATACGCAGGAATGGTGGCTACACCTTC
cdr3_aa: CASRTFIRRNGGYTF

v_call: TRBV10-1
d_call: NA
j_call: TRBJ1-4
cdr3_nt: TGCGCCAGCACAGCGGGTAATAATGAAAAACTGTTTTTT
cdr3_aa: CASTAGNNEKLFF

v_call: TRBV6-1
d_call: TRBD1
j_call: TRBJ2-1
cdr3_nt: TGTGCCAGCAGTGACAGGGGGCGAAATGAGCAGTTCTTC
cdr3_aa: CASSDRGRNEQFF

v_call: TRBV2
d_call: TRBD1
j_call: TRBJ2-4
cdr3_nt: TGTGCCAGCACCCTGGGGACAGAGATTCAGTACTTC
cdr3_aa: CASTLGTEIQYF

v_call: TRBV6-5
d_call: TRBD1
j_call: TRBJ2-7
cdr3_nt: TGTGCCAGCAGTTACAGCCAGGGGGACGTGTACGAGCAGTACTTC
cdr3_aa: CASSYSQGDVYEQYF

v_call: TRBV20-1
d_call: NA
j_call: TRBJ2-3
cdr3_nt: TGCAGTGCTCAACTAGCAGATACGCAGTATTTT
cdr3_aa: CSAQLADTQYF

v_call: TRBV5-6
d_call: NA
j_call: TRBJ2-1
cdr3_nt: TGTGCCAGCAGCTTCCTCGACAGGATTCCCAATGAGCAGTTCTTC
cdr3_aa: CASSFLDRIPNEQFF

v_call: TRBV28
d_call: NA
j_call: TRBJ1-2
cdr3_nt: TGTGCCAGCAGTTTGATGGGCGGCGGCTACACCTTC
cdr3_aa: CASSLMGGGYTF

v_call: TRBV28
d_call: NA
j_call: TRBJ2-5
cdr3_nt: TGTGCCAGCAGTTTACCCCTCCCAAAGACCCAGTACTTC
cdr3_aa: CASSLPLPKTQYF

v_call: TRBV27
d_call: NA
j_call: TRBJ2-1
cdr3_nt: TGTGCCAGCAGGCGTGGAGGCTCCTACAATGAGCAGTTCTTC
cdr3_aa: CASRRGGSYNEQFF

v_call: TRBV9
d_call: TRBD2
j_call: TRBJ2-1
cdr3_nt: TGTGCCAGCAGGACTAGCGGGAGGCCCTGGGATGAGCAGTTCTTC
cdr3_aa: CASRTSGRPWDEQFF

v_call: TRBV5-6
d_call: NA
j_call: TRBJ1-3
cdr3_nt: TGTGCCAGCAGCTTGTTTGGAAACACCATATATTTT
cdr3_aa: CASSLFGNTIYF

v_call: TRBV5-1
d_call: TRBD2
j_call: TRBJ2-2
cdr3_nt: TGCGCCAGCAGCCCACTAGCGGCGAACACCGGGGAGCTGTTTTTT
cdr3_aa: CASSPLAANTGELFF

v_call: TRBV28
d_call: NA
j_call: TRBJ1-4
cdr3_nt: TGTGCCAGCAGTTTATTATCGGGACAAAGAGGCGAAAAACTGTTTTTT
cdr3_aa: CASSLLSGQRGEKLFF

v_call: TRBV10-3
d_call: TRBD1
j_call: TRBJ2-5
cdr3_nt: TGTGCCATCAGTCCGACAGGGGGCCAAGAGACCCAGTACTTC
cdr3_aa: CAISPTGGQETQYF

v_call: TRBV5-4
d_call: NA
j_call: TRBJ2-1
cdr3_nt: TGTGCCAGCAGCTTGGACAGCGTCTCCTACAATGAGCAGTTCTTC
cdr3_aa: CASSLDSVSYNEQFF

v_call: TRBV30
d_call: NA
j_call: TRBJ1-2
cdr3_nt: TGTGCCTGGAGCCGTGGAGATTATGGCTACACCTTC
cdr3_aa: CAWSRGDYGYTF

v_call: TRBV6-6
d_call: TRBD1
j_call: TRBJ1-6
cdr3_nt: TGTGCCAGCAGTTACTCGTCGGGACAGGGAAATTCACCCCTCCACTTT
cdr3_aa: CASSYSSGQGNSPLHF

v_call: TRBV5-1
d_call: TRBD1
j_call: TRBJ2-3
cdr3_nt: TGCGCCAGCAGCTCAGACAGGGGGCGGTCAGATACGCAGTATTTT
cdr3_aa: CASSSDRGRSDTQYF

v_call: TRBV7-2
d_call: NA
j_call: TRBJ1-2
cdr3_nt: TGTGCCAGCACCCCTGGGAGTTTCGCTAACTATGGCTACACCTTC
cdr3_aa: CASTPGSFANYGYTF

v_call: TRBV11-2
d_call: NA
j_call: TRBJ2-7
cdr3_nt: TGTGCCAGCAGCTCACCGTGGGAGAATTACGAGCAGTACTTC
cdr3_aa: CASSSPWENYEQYF

v_call: TRBV4-1
d_call: TRBD2
j_call: TRBJ2-7
cdr3_nt: TGCGCCAGCAGCCAGCGGGGGCTAGCGGGAGTAGCTCACGAGCAGTACTTC
cdr3_aa: CASSQRGLAGVAHEQYF

v_call: TRBV10-3
d_call: NA
j_call: TRBJ2-3
cdr3_nt: TGTGCCATCAGTGATTTGGGAATTCAAGATACGCAGTATTTT
cdr3_aa: CAISDLGIQDTQYF

v_call: TRBV10-1
d_call: NA
j_call: TRBJ2-3
cdr3_nt: TGCGCCAGCAGTGAGGTCGGGGGCGATACAGATACGCAGTATTTT
cdr3_aa: CASSEVGGDTDTQYF

v_call: TRBV28
d_call: NA
j_call: TRBJ1-5
cdr3_nt: TGTGCCAGCAAGGACGGCTCTCATAGCAATCAGCCCCAGCATTTT
cdr3_aa: CASKDGSHSNQPQHF

v_call: TRBV7-7
d_call: TRBD1
j_call: TRBJ2-5
cdr3_nt: TGTGCTAGCAGCTTTAACAGGGGGTACCAAGAGACCCAGTACTTC
cdr3_aa: CASSFNRGYQETQYF

v_call: TRBV6-1
d_call: TRBD1
j_call: TRBJ1-2
cdr3_nt: TGTGCCAGCAGTGAAGGGTGGACAGGGACCTATGGCTACACCTTC
cdr3_aa: CASSEGWTGTYGYTF

v_call: TRBV28
d_call: NA
j_call: TRBJ1-6
cdr3_nt: TGTGCCAGCAGTTTACTATCGGGAACTTCACCCCTCCACTTT
cdr3_aa: CASSLLSGTSPLHF

v_call: TRBV7-2
d_call: TRBD2
j_call: TRBJ2-3
cdr3_nt: TGTGCCAGCAGCTTATTAGCGGGGGACACAGATACGCAGTATTTT
cdr3_aa: CASSLLAGDTDTQYF

v_call: TRBV28
d_call: TRBD2
j_call: TRBJ2-1
cdr3_nt: TGTGCCAGCACCAAACTCGGACTAGGGGCGTTCTTC
cdr3_aa: CASTKLGLGAFF

v_call: TRBV5-5
d_call: NA
j_call: TRBJ1-5
cdr3_nt: TGTGCCAGCAGCTCCCGGTGGGGCAATCAGCCCCAGCATTTT
cdr3_aa: CASSSRWGNQPQHF

v_call: TRBV7-6
d_call: TRBD2
j_call: TRBJ2-3
cdr3_nt: TGTGCCAGCAGCTCACCTCTACTAGCGGGAGAAGTGACAGATACGCAGTATTTT
cdr3_aa: CASSSPLLAGEVTDTQYF

v_call: TRBV14
d_call: TRBD1
j_call: TRBJ2-2
cdr3_nt: TGTGCCAGCAGCCTTCAAAGGACAGGAGAGACCGGGGAGCTGTTTTTT
cdr3_aa: CASSLQRTGETGELFF

v_call: TRBV7-2
d_call: NA
j_call: TRBJ2-3
cdr3_nt: TGTGCCAGCAGCTTAGACGGGACTCTGGTAGATACGCAGTATTTT
cdr3_aa: CASSLDGTLVDTQYF

v_call: TRBV10-3
d_call: NA
j_call: TRBJ2-7
cdr3_nt: TGTGCCATCAGTGACGGTTCCCAAGGTTACGAGCAGTACTTC
cdr3_aa: CAISDGSQGYEQYF

v_call: TRBV29-1
d_call: TRBD2
j_call: TRBJ2-7
cdr3_nt: TGCAGCGTTTCGACTAGCCGATACCTCTACGAGCAGTACTTC
cdr3_aa: CSVSTSRYLYEQYF